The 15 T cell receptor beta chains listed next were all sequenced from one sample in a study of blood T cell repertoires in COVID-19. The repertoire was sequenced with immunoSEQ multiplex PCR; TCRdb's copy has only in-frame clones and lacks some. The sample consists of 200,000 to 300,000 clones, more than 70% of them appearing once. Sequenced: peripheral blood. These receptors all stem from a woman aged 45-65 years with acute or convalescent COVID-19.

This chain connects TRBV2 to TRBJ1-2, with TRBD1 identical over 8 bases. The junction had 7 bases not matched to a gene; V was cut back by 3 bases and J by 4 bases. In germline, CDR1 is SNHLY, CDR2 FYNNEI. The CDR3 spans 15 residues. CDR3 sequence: CASSDEDREAYGYTF. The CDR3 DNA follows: TGTGCCAGCAGTGATGAGGACAGGGAAGCCTATGGCTACACCTTC.

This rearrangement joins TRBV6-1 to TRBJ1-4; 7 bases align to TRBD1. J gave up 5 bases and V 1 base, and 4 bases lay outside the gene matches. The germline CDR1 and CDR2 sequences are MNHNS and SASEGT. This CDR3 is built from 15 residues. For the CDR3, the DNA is TGTGCCAGCAGTGAAGAGAGGGGGCTAAATGAAAAACTGTTTTTT. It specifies CASSEERGLNEKLFF.

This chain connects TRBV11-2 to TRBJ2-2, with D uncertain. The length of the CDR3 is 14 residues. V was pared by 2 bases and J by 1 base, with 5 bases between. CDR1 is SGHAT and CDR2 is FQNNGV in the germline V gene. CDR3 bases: TGTGCCAGCAGCTTAACCGGGAACACCGGGGAGCTGTTTTTT. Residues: CASSLTGNTGELFF.

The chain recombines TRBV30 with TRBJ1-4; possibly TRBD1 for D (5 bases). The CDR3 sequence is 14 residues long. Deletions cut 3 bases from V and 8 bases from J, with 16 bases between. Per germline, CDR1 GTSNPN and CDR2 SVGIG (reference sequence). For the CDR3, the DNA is TGTGCCTGGAGGGCAGGGCCCCTCAGGGAAAAACTGTTTTTT. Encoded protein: CAWRAGPLREKLFF.

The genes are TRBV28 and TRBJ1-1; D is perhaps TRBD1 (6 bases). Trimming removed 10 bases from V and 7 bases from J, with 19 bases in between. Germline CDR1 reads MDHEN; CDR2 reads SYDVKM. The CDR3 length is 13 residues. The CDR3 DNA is TGTGCCACCGTGATCACCGGGACAATTGAAGCTTTCTTT. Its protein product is CATVITGTIEAFF. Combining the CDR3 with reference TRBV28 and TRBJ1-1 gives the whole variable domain DVKVTQSSRYLVKRTGEKVFLECVQDMDHENMFWYRQDPGLGLRLIYFSYDVKMKEKGDIPEGYSVSREKKERFSLILESASTNQTSMYLCATVITGTIEAFFGQGTRLTVV.

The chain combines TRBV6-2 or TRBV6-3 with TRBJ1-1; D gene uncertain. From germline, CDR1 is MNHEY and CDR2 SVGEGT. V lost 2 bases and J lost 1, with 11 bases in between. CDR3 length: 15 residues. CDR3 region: CASSYPGARNTEAFF. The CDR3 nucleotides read TGTGCCAGCAGTTACCCGGGAGCCCGGAACACTGAAGCTTTCTTT.

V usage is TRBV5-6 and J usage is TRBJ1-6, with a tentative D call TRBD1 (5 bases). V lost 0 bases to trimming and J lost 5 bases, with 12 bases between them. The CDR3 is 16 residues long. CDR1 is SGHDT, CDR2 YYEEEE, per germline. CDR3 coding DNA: TGTGCCAGCAGCTTGGCCCCGACAGAGAATAATTCACCCCTCCACTTT. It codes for CASSLAPTENNSPLHF. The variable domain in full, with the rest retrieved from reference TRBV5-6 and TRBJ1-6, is DAGVTQSPTHLIKTRGQQVTLRCSPKSGHDTVSWYQQALGQGPQFIFQYYEEEERQRGNFPDRFSGHQFPNYSSELNVNALLLGDSALYLCASSLAPTENNSPLHFGNGTRLTVT.

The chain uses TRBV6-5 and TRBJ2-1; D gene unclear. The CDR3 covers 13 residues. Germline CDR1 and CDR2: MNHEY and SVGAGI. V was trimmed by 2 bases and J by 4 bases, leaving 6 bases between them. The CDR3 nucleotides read TGTGCCAGCAGTTACGAGCGATACAATGAGCAGTTCTTC. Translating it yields CASSYERYNEQFF.

The DNA of the CDR3 is TGTGCCAGCAGCCCGTGGGACAGCGGAAACACCATATATTTT. Translating gives CASSPWDSGNTIYF. The chain links TRBV9 to TRBJ1-3, with 7 bases fitting TRBD1. Germline V gene data show CDR1 as SGDLS and CDR2 as YYNGEE. The CDR3 is 14 amino acids. Trimming took 4 bases from V and 4 from J; bases not matched to a gene: 5.

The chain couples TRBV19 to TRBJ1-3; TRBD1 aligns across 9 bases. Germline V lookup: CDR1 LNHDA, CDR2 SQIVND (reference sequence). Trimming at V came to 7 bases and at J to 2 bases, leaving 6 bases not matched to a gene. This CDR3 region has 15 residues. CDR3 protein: CASTGQGLAGNTIYF. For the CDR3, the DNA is TGTGCCAGTACCGGACAGGGGCTTGCTGGAAACACCATATATTTT.

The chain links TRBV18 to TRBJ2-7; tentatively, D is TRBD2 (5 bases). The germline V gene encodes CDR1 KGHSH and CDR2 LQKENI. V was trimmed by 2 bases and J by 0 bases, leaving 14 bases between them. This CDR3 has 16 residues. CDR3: CASSPTSGTISYEQYF. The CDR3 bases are TGTGCCAGCTCACCAACCAGCGGAACTATCTCCTACGAGCAGTACTTC.

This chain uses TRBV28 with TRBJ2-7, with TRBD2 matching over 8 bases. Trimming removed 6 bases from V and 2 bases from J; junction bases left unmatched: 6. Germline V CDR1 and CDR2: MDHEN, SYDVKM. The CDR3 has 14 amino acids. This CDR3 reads CASSPGTSPYEQYF. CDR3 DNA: TGTGCCAGCAGCCCCGGGACTAGTCCCTACGAGCAGTACTTC.

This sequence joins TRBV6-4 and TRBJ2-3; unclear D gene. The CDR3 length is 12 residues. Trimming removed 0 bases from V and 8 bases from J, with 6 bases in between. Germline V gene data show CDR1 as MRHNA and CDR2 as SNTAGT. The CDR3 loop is CASSDSLSTQYF. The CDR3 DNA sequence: TGTGCCAGCAGTGACTCGCTCAGTACGCAGTATTTT.

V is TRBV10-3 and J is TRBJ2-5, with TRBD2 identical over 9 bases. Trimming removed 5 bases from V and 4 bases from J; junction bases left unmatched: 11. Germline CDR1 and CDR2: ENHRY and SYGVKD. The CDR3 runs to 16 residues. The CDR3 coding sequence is TGTGCCATCAGTACCCCAGGGGCTAGCGGGACAGAGACCCAGTACTTC. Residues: CAISTPGASGTETQYF.

CDR3 nucleotide sequence: TGTGCCAGCAGTCCACGGCTGGACAGGGTTGAGACCCAGTACTTC. Residues: CASSPRLDRVETQYF. J is TRBJ2-5 and V is TRBV6-5, with 8 bases aligning to TRBD1. The CDR3 contains 15 residues. CDR1 is MNHEY and CDR2 is SVGAGI in the germline V gene. V was pared by 5 bases and J by 5 bases, with 10 bases of the junction left unmatched.